This TCR beta chain was identified during a study of Ad26.COV2.S vaccination and SARS-CoV-2 variants. Study in general: Participants got Ad26.COV2.S intramuscularly, once or twice 56 days apart. Study conclusions and caveats: Placebo recipients had lower spike-specific TCR breadth than vaccine recipients. For non-spike TCRs, breadth in vaccine recipients resembled that in placebo recipients.

Comments on this clone: Its antigen is undetermined.

Clones were sequenced by immunoSEQ multiplex PCR, and TCRdb holds only the in-frame ones, with some missing. Among about 320,000 clones, around four fifths were seen once, and the ten largest hold 2.1%. Regarding treatment: about 20 received Ad26.COV2.S at low or high dose, single or two shots; 5 received placebo; per-sample allocation not given. Collection of samples fell on day 63 after the first vaccine or placebo injection. The individual, an adult aged 18-55 years, was a donor in Boston. This CDR3 comprises 14 residues. CDR1 and CDR2 (germline): SGHVS, FNYEAQ. Trimming took off 3 bases at V and 1 base at J, with 9 bases between the two ends.

This material consisted of peripheral blood, taken in a trial of Ad26.COV2.S vaccine versus placebo. The receptor was isolated from a person between 18 and 65 years old who received the Ad26.COV2.S COVID-19 vaccine or a placebo. The rearrangement links TRBV7-6 to TRBJ1-1, with unresolved D. Here the CDR3 reads CASSFRTENTEAFF. For the CDR3, the DNA is TGTGCCAGCAGCTTCCGGACGGAGAACACTGAAGCTTTCTTT.